Sequencing of this T cell receptor (beta chain) was carried out in a study of shared clonotypes between healthy human individuals. Clones were sequenced by immunoSEQ multiplex PCR, and TCRdb holds only the in-frame ones, with some missing. The sample includes approximately 1,000,000 clones, 78% of them seen just once. This clone was seen more than once but under ten times. Other DNA variants within this sample encode the same CDR3. Trimming took 2 bases from V and 2 from J, leaving 5 bases between them. The CDR3 has 12 residues. Per the germline V gene, CDR1 is SGHKS and CDR2 is YYEKEE (reference sequence). The donors, all of them Caucasian adults, lived in Nashville, Tennessee. CD4+ cells underwent separation, giving CD45RA+ naive and CD45RA-negative memory subsets.

This clonotype originated in a man younger than 30 in good health. Some clones in this sample may be carry-over from other donors' samples. The sample taken for sequencing was memory CD4+ T cells from PBMCs. Subset: CD45RA-negative fraction. V is TRBV5-5 and J is TRBJ2-7; the D is unclear. CDR3 protein: CASSFTTYEQYF. Written as DNA, the CDR3 is TGTGCCAGCAGCTTTACCACCTACGAGCAGTACTTC.